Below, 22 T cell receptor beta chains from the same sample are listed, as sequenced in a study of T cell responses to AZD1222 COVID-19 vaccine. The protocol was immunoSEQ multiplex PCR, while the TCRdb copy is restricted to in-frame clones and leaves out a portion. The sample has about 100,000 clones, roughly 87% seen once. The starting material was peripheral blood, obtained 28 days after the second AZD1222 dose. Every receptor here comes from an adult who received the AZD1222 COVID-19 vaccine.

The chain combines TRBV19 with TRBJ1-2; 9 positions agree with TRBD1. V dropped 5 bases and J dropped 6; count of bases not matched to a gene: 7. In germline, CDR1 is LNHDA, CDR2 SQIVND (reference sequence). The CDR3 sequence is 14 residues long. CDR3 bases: TGTGCCAGTAGTCACCGGGACAGGGTTAATGGCTACACCTTC. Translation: CASSHRDRVNGYTF.

CDR3 sequence reads: CASSLGPADGYTF. The CDR3 region has the DNA TGTGCCAGCAGCTTAGGTCCAGCTGATGGCTACACCTTC. The chain recombines TRBV7-9 with TRBJ1-2; D gene unclear. V was clipped by 1 base and J by 6 bases, with 9 bases between them. The CDR3 spans 13 residues. CDR1 and CDR2 from the germline V gene are SEHNR and FQNEAQ (reference sequence).

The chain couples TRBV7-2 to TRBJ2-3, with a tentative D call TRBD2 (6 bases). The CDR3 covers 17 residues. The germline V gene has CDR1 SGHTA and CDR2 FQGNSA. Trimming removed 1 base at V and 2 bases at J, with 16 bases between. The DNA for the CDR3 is TGTGCCAGCAGCTTAGGGTTTGGCGGGGCTAACACAGATACGCAGTATTTT. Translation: CASSLGFGGANTDTQYF.

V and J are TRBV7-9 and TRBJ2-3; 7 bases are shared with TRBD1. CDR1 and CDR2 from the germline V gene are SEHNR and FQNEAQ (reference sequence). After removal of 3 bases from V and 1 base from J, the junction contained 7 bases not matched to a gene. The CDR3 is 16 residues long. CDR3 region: CASSFGSGTGTDTQYF. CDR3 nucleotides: TGTGCCAGCAGCTTTGGGTCGGGGACAGGCACAGATACGCAGTATTTT.

The CDR3 nucleotides read TGTGCCAGCAGCCCCACGGCACTTGTTACCTACAATGAGCAGTTCTTC. This translates into CASSPTALVTYNEQFF. V usage is TRBV28 and J usage is TRBJ2-1; the D is unclear. The CDR3 runs to 16 residues. V was shortened by 6 bases and J by 2 bases, with 17 bases between the two germline ends. Germline values: CDR1 MDHEN, CDR2 SYDVKM.

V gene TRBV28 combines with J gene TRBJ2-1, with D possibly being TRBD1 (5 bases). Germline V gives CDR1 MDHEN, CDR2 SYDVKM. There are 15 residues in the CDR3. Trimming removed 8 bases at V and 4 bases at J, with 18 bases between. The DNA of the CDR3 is TGTGCCAGCTCTAATGAGATTCAGGGTTACAATGAGCAGTTCTTC. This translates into CASSNEIQGYNEQFF.

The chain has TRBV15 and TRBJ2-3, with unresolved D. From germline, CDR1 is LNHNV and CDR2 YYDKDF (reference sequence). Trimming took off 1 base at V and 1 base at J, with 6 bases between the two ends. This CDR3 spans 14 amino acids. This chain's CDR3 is CATSRVTGTDTQYF. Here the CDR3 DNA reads TGTGCCACCAGCAGAGTAACCGGCACAGATACGCAGTATTTT.

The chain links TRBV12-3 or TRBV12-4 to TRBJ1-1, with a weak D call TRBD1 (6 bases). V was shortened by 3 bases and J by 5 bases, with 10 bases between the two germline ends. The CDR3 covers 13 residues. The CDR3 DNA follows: TGTGCCAGCAGTTTGCACACAGGGACTGAAGCTTTCTTT. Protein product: CASSLHTGTEAFF.

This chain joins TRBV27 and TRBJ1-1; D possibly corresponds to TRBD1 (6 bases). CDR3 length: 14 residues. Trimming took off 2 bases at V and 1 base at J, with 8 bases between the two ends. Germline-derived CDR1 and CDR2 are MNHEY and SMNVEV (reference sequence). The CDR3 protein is CASSLTGKNTEAFF. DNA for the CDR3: TGTGCCAGCAGTTTAACAGGGAAGAACACTGAAGCTTTCTTT.

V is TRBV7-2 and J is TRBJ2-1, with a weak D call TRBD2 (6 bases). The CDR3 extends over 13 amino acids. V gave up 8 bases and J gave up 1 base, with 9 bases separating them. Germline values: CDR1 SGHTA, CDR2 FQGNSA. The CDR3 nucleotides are TGTGCCAGCTCGGGGGTATCCTACAATGAGCAGTTCTTC. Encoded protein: CASSGVSYNEQFF.

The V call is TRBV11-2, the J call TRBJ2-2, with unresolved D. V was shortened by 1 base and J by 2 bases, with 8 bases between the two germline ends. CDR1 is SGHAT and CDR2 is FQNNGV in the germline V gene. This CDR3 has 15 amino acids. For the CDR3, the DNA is TGTGCCAGCAGCTTAGCAGACCTCAACACCGGGGAGCTGTTTTTT. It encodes CASSLADLNTGELFF.

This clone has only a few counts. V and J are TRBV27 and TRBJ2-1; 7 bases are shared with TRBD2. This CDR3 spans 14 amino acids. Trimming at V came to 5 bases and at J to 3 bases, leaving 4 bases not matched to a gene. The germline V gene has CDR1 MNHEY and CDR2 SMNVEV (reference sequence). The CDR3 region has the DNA TGTGCCAGCAGTGGAACTAGCGTCTACAATGAGCAGTTCTTC. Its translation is CASSGTSVYNEQFF.

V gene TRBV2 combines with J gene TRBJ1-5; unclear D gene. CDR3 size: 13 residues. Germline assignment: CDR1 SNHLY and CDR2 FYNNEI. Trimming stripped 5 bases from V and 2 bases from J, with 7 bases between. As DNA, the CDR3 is TGTGCCAGCAGTCAAGAGGGCAATCAGCCCCAGCATTTT. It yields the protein CASSQEGNQPQHF.

The CDR3: CASSLTRDTDTQYF. CDR3 nucleotide sequence: TGTGCCAGCAGTTTAACCCGGGACACAGATACGCAGTATTTT. The rearrangement links TRBV28 to TRBJ2-3, with D tentatively TRBD2 (5 bases). The CDR3 is 14 amino acids. Germline loops: CDR1 MDHEN, CDR2 SYDVKM. Trimming left V 2 bases short and J 2 bases short, with 8 bases between.

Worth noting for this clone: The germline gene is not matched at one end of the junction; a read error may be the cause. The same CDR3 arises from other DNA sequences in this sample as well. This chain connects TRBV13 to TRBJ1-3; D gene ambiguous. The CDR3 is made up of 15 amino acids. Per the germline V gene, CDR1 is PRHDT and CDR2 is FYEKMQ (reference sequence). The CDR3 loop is CASSFQPNSGNTIYF. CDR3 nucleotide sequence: TGTGCCAGCAGCTTCCAGCCGAACTCTGGAAATACCATATATTTT.

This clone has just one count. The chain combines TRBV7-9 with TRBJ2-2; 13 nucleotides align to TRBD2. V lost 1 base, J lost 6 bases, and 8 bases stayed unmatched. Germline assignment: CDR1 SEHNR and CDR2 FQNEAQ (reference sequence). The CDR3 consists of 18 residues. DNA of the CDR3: TGTGCCAGCAGCTTAGTCGGGACTAGCGGGACTCGGGCCGGGGAGCTGTTTTTT. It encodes CASSLVGTSGTRAGELFF.

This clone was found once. The CDR3: CASRRGSATNEKLFF. CDR3 nucleotides: TGCGCCAGCAGGCGGGGCAGTGCAACTAATGAAAAACTGTTTTTT. The chain links TRBV5-1 to TRBJ1-4, with a possible D match to TRBD1 (5 bases). Trimming removed 5 bases at V and 0 bases at J, with 11 bases between. Germline V gene lookup returns CDR1 SGHRS and CDR2 YFSETQ. The CDR3 is made up of 15 amino acids.

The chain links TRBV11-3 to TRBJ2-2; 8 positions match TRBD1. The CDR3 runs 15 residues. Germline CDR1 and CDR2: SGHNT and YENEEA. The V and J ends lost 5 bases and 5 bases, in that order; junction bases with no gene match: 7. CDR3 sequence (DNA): TGTGCCAGCAGCCCCCGGACAGGGAGAACCGGGGAGCTGTTTTTT. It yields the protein CASSPRTGRTGELFF.

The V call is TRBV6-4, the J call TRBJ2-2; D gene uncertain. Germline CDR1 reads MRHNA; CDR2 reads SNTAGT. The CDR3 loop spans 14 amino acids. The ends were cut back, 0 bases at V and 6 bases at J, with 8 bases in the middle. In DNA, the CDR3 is TGTGCCAGCAGTGACTCGTGGGATGCCGGGGAGCTGTTTTTT. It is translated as CASSDSWDAGELFF.

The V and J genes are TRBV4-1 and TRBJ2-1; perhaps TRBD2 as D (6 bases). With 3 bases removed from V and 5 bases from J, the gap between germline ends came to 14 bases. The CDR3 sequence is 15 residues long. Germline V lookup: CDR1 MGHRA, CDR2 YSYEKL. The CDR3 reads CASSQQGLLHNEQFF. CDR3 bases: TGCGCCAGCAGCCAGCAGGGACTGCTCCACAATGAGCAGTTCTTC.

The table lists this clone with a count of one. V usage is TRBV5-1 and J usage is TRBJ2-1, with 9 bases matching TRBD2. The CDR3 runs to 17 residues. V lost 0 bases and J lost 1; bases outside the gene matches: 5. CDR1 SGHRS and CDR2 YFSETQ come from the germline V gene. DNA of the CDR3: TGCGCCAGCAGCTTGGGGCGGGAGGGACTATCCTACAATGAGCAGTTCTTC. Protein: CASSLGREGLSYNEQFF.

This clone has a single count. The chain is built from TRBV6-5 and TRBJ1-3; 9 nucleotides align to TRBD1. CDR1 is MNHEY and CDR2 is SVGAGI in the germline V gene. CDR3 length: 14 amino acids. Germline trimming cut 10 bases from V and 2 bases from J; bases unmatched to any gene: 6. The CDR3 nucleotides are TGTGCCAACTCGGACAGGGGAGCTGGAAACACCATATATTTT. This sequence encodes CANSDRGAGNTIYF.